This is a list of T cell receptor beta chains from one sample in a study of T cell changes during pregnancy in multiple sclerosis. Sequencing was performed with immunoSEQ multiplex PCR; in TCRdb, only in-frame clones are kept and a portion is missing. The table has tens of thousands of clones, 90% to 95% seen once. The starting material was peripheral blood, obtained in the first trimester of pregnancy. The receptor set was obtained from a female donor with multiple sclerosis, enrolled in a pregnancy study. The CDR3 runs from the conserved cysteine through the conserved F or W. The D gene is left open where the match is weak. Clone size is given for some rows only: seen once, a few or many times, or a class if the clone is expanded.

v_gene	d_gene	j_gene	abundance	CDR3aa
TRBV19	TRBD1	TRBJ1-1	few	CASSIGVSAGGTEAFF
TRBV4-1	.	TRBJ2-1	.	CASSQGGTYNEQFF
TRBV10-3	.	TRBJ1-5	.	CAISGSDNNQPQHF
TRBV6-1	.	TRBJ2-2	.	CASKVGAGTGELFF
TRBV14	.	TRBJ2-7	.	CASSPRWGTYEQYF
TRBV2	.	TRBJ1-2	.	CASSPSQGRNYGYTF
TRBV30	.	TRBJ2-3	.	CAWSAIRLEGGYTQYF
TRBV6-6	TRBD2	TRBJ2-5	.	CASRAGVETQYF
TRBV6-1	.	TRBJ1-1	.	CASTQLELNTEAFF
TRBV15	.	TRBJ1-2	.	CATSPSELVLYGYTF
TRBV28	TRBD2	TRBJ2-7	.	CASSTLAGGIYEQYF
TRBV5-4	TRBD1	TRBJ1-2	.	CASSPRRGTGRDYGYTF
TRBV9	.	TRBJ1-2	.	CASSSPRDTKTNYGYTF
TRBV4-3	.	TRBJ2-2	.	CASSQVAATGELFF
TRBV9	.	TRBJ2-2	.	CASSVRTRQGELFF
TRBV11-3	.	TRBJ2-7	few	CASSLDCMAPVSYEQYF
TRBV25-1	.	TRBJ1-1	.	CASSDRTVEAFF
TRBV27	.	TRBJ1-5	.	CASSPSHNQPQHF
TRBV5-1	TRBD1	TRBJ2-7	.	CASSPGQGAYEQYF
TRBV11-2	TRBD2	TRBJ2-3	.	CASSSGLAGGQDTQYF
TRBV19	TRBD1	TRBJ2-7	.	CATQQGPGYEQYF
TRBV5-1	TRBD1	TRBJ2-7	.	CASRKGQGVNEQYF
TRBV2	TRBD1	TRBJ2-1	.	CASSATGIYNEQFF
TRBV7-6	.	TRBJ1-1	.	CASSLASGRLGEDTEAFF
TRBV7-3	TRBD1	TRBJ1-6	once	CASSPQGSGSPLHF
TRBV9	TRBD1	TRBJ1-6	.	CASSARTGNSPHHF
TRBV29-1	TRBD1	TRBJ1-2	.	CSVATGTGVYGYTF
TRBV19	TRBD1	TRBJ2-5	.	CASTLAGRGSQETQYF
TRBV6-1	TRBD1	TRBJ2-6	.	CAAHEQGAGANVLTF
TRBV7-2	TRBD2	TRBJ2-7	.	CASSPDGRPEYF
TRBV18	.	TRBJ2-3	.	CASSPDGWKDTQYF
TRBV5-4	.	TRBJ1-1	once	CASSLTGRNTEAFF
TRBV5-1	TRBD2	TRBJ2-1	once	CASSRGLDSYNEQFF
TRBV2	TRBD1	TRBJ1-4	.	CASSDRDREEKLFF
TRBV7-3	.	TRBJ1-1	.	CASSLSGTMNTEAFF
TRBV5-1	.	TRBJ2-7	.	CASSLESGLSSYEQYF
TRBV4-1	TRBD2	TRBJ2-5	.	CASSQEGASGGEETQYF
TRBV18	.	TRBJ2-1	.	CASSPPQGITYNEQFF
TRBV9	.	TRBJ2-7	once	CASSARRGSYEQYF
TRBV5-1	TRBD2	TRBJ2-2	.	CASFLGLAETGELFF
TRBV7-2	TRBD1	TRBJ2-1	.	CASSLIRQGSRNEQFF
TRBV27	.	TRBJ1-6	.	CASSLAQGRSPLHF
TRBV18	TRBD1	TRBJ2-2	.	CASSPPTGDRGRGELFF